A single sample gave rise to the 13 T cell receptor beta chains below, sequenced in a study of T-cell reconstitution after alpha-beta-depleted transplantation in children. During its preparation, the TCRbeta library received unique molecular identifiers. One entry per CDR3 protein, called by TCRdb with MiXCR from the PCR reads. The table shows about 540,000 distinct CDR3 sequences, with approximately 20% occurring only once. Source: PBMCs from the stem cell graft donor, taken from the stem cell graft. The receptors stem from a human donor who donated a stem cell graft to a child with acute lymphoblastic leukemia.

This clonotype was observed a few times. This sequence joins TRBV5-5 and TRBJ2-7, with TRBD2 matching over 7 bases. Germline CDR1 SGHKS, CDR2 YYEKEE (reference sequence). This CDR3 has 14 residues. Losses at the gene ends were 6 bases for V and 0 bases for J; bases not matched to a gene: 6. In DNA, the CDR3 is TGTGCCAGCATGAACGGCGGGAGCTCCTACGAGCAGTACTTC. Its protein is CASMNGGSSYEQYF.

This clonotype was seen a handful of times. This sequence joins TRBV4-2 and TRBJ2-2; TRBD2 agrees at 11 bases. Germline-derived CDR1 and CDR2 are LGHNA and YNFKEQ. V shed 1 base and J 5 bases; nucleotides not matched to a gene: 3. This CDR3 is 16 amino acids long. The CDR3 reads CASSQGLAGLTGELFF. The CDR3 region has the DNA TGTGCCAGCAGCCAAGGACTAGCGGGACTTACCGGGGAGCTGTTTTTT.

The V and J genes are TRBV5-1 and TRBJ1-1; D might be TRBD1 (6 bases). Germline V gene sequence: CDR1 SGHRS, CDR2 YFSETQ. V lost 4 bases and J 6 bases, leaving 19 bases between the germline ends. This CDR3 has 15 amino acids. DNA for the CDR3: TGCGCCAGCAGCCCGATGGACAGATCTAATGCTGAAGCTTTCTTT. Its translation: CASSPMDRSNAEAFF.

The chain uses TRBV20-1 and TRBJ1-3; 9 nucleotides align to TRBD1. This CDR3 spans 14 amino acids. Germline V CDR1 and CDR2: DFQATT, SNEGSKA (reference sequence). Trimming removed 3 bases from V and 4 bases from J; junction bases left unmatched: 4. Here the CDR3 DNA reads TGCAGTGCTAGTACGACAGGGGGGGGAAACACCATATATTTT. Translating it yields CSASTTGGGNTIYF.

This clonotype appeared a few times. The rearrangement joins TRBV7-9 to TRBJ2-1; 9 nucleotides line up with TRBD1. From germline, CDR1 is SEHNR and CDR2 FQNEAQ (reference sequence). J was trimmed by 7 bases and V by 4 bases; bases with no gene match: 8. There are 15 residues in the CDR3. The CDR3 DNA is TGTGCCAGCAGCTCGGGACAGGGAAGTGGTAATGAGCAGTTCTTC. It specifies CASSSGQGSGNEQFF.

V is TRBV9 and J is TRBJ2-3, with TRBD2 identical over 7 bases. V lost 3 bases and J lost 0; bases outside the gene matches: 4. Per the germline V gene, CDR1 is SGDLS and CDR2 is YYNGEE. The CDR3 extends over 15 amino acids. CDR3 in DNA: TGTGCCAGCAGCGCGGGAGGAGGCAGCACAGATACGCAGTATTTT. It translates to CASSAGGGSTDTQYF.

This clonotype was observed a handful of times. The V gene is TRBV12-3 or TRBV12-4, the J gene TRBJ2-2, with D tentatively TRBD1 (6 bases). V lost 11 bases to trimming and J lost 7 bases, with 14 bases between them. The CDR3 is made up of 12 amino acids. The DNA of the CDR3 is TGTGCCGGGGTTAACAGGGTCGGGGAGCTGTTTTTT. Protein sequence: CAGVNRVGELFF.

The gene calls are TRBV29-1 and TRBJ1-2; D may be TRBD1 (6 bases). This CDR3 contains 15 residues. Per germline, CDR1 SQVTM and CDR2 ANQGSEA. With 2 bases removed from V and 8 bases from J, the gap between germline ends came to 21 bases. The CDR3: CSVEPITGLVRGYTF. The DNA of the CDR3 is TGCAGCGTTGAACCTATCACAGGGTTGGTTCGCGGCTACACCTTC.

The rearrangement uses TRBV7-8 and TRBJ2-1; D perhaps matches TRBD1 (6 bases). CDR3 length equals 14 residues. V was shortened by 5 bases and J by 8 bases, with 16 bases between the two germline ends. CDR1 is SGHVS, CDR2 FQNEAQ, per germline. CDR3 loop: CASSTTRGGDEQFF. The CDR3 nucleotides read TGTGCCAGCAGCACCACCAGGGGTGGAGATGAGCAGTTCTTC.

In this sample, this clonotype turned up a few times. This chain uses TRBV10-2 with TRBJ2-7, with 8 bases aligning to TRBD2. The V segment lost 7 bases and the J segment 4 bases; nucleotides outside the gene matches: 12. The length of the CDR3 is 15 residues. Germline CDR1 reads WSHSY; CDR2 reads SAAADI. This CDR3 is CASKSPGTSLYEQYF. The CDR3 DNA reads TGCGCCAGCAAATCCCCCGGGACTAGTCTTTACGAGCAGTACTTC.

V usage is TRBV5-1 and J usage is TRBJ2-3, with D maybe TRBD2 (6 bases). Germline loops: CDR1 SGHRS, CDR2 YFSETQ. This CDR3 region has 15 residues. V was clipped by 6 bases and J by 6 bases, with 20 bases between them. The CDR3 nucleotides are TGCGCCAGCACCCCGGGGGTCTTAGCTTGGGATACGCAGTATTTT. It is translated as CASTPGVLAWDTQYF.

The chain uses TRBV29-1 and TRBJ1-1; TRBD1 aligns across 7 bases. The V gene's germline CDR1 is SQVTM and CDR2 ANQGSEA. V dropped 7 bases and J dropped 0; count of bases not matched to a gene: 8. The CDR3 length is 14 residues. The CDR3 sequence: CSGGDSPMNTEAFF. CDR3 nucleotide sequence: TGCAGCGGGGGGGACAGCCCCATGAACACTGAAGCTTTCTTT. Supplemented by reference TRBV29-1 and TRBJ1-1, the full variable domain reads SAVISQKPSRDICQRGTSLTIQCQVDSQVTMMFWYRQQPGQSLTLIATANQGSEATYESGFVIDKFPISRPNLTFSTLTVSNMSPEDSSIYLCSGGDSPMNTEAFFGQGTRLTVV.

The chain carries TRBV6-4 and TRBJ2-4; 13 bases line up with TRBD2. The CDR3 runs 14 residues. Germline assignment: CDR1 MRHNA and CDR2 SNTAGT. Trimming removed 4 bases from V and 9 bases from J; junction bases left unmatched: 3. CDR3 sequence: CASSGLAGGPIQYF. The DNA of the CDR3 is TGTGCCAGCAGTGGACTAGCGGGAGGCCCCATTCAGTACTTC.